The following is a T cell receptor (beta chain) sequence with its context. An end of the junction differs from the germline gene, which may be a read error. TCR beta libraries were built from RNA through three nested multiplex PCR rounds using modified ARM-PCR. One entry per CDR3 protein results from TCRdb running MiXCR on the multiplex PCR reads. This repertoire shows 15,000 to 20,000 distinct CDR3 sequences, about 70% found once; its top ten account for 15% to 20%. This sample was taken from a study of tumor-infiltrating lymphocytes in glioblastoma multiforme. CDR1 is WSHSY and CDR2 is SAAADI in the germline V gene. This CDR3 is built from 15 residues.

The rearrangement joins TRBV10-2 to TRBJ1-6, with TRBD1 matching over 11 bases. This clonotype was sampled from a male donor with glioblastoma. The sequenced material came from peripheral blood. CDR3 sequence: CASSVGQGVGSPLRF. The CDR3 DNA reads TGCGCCAGCAGTGTGGGACAGGGGGTCGGTTCACCTCTCCGCTTT.